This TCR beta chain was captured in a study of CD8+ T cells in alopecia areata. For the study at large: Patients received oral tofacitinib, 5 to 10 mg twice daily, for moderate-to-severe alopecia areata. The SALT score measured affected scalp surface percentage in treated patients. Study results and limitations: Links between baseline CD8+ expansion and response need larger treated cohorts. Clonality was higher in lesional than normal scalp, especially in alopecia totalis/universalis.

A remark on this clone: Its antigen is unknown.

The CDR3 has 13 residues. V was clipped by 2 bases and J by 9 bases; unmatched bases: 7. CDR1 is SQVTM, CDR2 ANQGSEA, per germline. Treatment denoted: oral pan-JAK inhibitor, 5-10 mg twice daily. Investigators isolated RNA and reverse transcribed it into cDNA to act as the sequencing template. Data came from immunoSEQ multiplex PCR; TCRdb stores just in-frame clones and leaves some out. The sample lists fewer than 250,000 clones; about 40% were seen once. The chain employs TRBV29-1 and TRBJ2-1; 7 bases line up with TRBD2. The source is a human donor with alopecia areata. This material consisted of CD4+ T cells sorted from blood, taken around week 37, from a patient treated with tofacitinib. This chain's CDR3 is CSVEQASGGEQFF. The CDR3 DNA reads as TGCAGCGTTGAACAGGCTAGCGGAGGTGAGCAGTTCTTC.